The 6 T cell receptor beta chains listed next were all sequenced from one sample in a study of glioma-infiltrating T cells after dendritic cell vaccination. Only in-frame clones appear in the TCRdb table, and some are missing; sequencing was by immunoSEQ multiplex PCR. The table lists approximately 110,000 clones, nearly 90% of them singletons. Noted time point: after dendritic cell vaccination, including at tumor progression/relapse. The sample consisted of blood, taken after dendritic cell vaccination. The source of these receptors is a human donor with glioblastoma.

In regard to this clone: Other nucleotide sequences in the sample specify the same CDR3. The chain couples TRBV11-2 to TRBJ2-1, with 13 positions matching TRBD2. Germline CDR1 reads SGHAT; CDR2 reads FQNNGV. Trimming took 0 bases from V and 7 from J; bases not matched to a gene: 0. The CDR3 totals 15 residues. The CDR3 reads CASSLETSGRNEQFF. In DNA form, the CDR3 reads TGTGCCAGCAGCTTAGAGACTAGCGGGAGGAATGAGCAGTTCTTC.

This rearrangement joins TRBV19 to TRBJ2-1; 16 nucleotides match TRBD2. The CDR3 runs 16 residues. J gave up 8 bases and V 3 bases, and 4 bases lay outside the gene matches. The germline V gene has CDR1 LNHDA and CDR2 SQIVND (reference sequence). CDR3 residues: CASSIPGTSGRDEQFF. The DNA for the CDR3 is TGTGCCAGTAGTATTCCCGGGACTAGCGGGAGGGATGAGCAGTTCTTC.

This chain links TRBV2 with TRBJ2-5, with 7 bases fitting TRBD1. The CDR3 has 14 residues. Unmatched junction bases numbered 6, after V lost 6 bases and J lost 2 bases. Germline-derived CDR1 and CDR2 are SNHLY and FYNNEI. CDR3 residues: CASRDIRGQETQYF. CDR3 bases: TGTGCCAGCAGAGATATCAGGGGGCAAGAGACCCAGTACTTC.

J is TRBJ2-3 and V is TRBV2, with a possible D match to TRBD2 (5 bases). Trimming took off 6 bases at V and 1 base at J, with 14 bases between the two ends. CDR1 and CDR2 (germline): SNHLY, FYNNEI. The CDR3 loop spans 15 amino acids. CDR3: CASSGSGRGTDTQYF. The CDR3 DNA reads as TGTGCCAGCAGCGGAAGCGGAAGAGGCACAGATACGCAGTATTTT.

The chain carries TRBV7-3 and TRBJ1-2; D is unclear. Germline CDR1 SGHTA, CDR2 FQGTGA. This CDR3 spans 15 amino acids. With 5 bases removed from V and 1 base from J, the gap between germline ends came to 14 bases. CDR3 sequence reads: CASSPSGRNNYGYTF. For the CDR3, the DNA is TGTGCCAGCAGCCCTTCCGGGAGGAATAACTATGGCTACACCTTC. Full variable domain (missing parts from reference TRBV7-3 and TRBJ1-2): GAGVSQTPSNKVTEKGKYVELRCDPISGHTALYWYRQSLGQGPEFLIYFQGTGAADDSGLPNDRFFAVRPEGSVSTLKIQRTERGDSAVYLCASSPSGRNNYGYTFGSGTRLTVV.

The chain links TRBV5-1 to TRBJ2-7; TRBD1 aligns across 8 bases. Germline assignment: CDR1 SGHRS and CDR2 YFSETQ. The CDR3 runs 15 residues. J was trimmed by 2 bases and V by 5 bases; bases with no gene match: 9. The CDR3 sequence is CASREGQAPTYEQYF. As DNA, the CDR3 is TGCGCCAGCAGGGAGGGACAGGCCCCCACCTACGAGCAGTACTTC.